Following are 15 T cell receptor beta chains from one sample sequenced in a study of vaccination and CD4 T cells after COVID-19. Treatment reported: approximately nine-day PBMC culture with coronavirus spike peptide pools or control peptides (ViraFEST assay). These TCRs' antigens remain unknown. The Oncomine TCR Beta short-read assay was applied to DNA of cultured CD4+ T cells. TCRdb reanalysed the PCR reads using MiXCR and keeps one entry per CDR3 protein. The table shows about 20,000 distinct CDR3 sequences, with around 50% occurring only once. Sequences were obtained from CD4+ T cells from blood, cultured in vitro. These receptors were collected from a human donor who had recovered from COVID-19.

The chain links TRBV20-1 to TRBJ2-1; D is undetermined. V lost 0 bases and J lost 0, with 6 bases in between. There are 14 residues in the CDR3. Per the germline V gene, CDR1 is DFQATT and CDR2 is SNEGSKA (reference sequence). The CDR3 DNA reads TGCAGTGCTAGAGATGGAGACTCCTACAATGAGCAGTTCTTC. Translating it yields CSARDGDSYNEQFF.

The chain joins TRBV30 to TRBJ1-6; D is unclear. Trimming took off 0 bases at V and 10 bases at J, with 16 bases between the two ends. This CDR3 has 15 amino acids. Germline CDR1 GTSNPN, CDR2 SVGIG (reference sequence). In DNA, the CDR3 is TGTGCCTGGAGTGTAACGGCAGGTCGGTGGTCACCCCTCCACTTT. It specifies CAWSVTAGRWSPLHF.

For this clonotype: The CDR3 carries no conserved terminal phenylalanine or tryptophan, so it likely arises from a read error. The V call is TRBV19, the J call TRBJ1-2; tentative D call: TRBD1 (6 bases). This CDR3 is built from 15 residues. Germline CDR1 reads LNHDA; CDR2 reads SQIVND (reference sequence). V was shortened by 5 bases and J by 5 bases, with 18 bases between the two germline ends. In DNA form, the CDR3 reads TGTGCCAGTAGTTCCGCGAGGGGGAGTGGGTATGGCTACACCTCC. It translates to CASSSARGSGYGYTS.

V is TRBV5-1 and J is TRBJ2-3, with D unresolved. Germline lookup yields CDR1 SGHRS and CDR2 YFSETQ. The V end lost 0 bases, the J end lost 6 bases, and 14 bases lay between the germline ends. CDR3 size: 15 residues. DNA for the CDR3: TGCGCCAGCAGCTTGGCAGACCCGCCCCAGGATACGCAGTATTTT. Residues: CASSLADPPQDTQYF. Variable domain in full (rest from reference TRBV5-1 and TRBJ2-3): KAGVTQTPRYLIKTRGQQVTLSCSPISGHRSVSWYQQTPGQGLQFLFEYFSETQRNKGNFPGRFSGRQFSNSRSEMNVSTLELGDSALYLCASSLADPPQDTQYFGPGTRLTVL.

The genes are TRBV12-3 or TRBV12-4 and TRBJ2-2; 7 nucleotides match TRBD1. Trimming took 2 bases from V and 6 from J; bases not matched to a gene: 6. The CDR3 loop spans 15 amino acids. The DNA for the CDR3 is TGTGCCAGCAGTTTAAGGGGACAGAGGGCCGGGGAGCTGTTTTTT. It codes for CASSLRGQRAGELFF.

V usage is TRBV6-1 and J usage is TRBJ1-5, with D hard to call. V lost 8 bases and J lost 3, with 17 bases in between. CDR3 length: 15 residues. From germline, CDR1 is MNHNS and CDR2 SASEGT. The DNA for the CDR3 is TGTGCCAGCGGCCATGACGGTCTCTCCAATCAGCCCCAGCATTTT. Protein: CASGHDGLSNQPQHF.

The chain carries TRBV7-6 and TRBJ2-7; weak D call: TRBD2 (7 bases). This CDR3 region has 16 residues. The V and J ends lost 0 bases and 5 bases respectively, with 17 bases between them. Per germline, CDR1 SGHVS and CDR2 FNYEAQ. The CDR3 reads CASSLAIGGARDEQYF. CDR3 DNA: TGTGCCAGCAGCTTAGCAATAGGGGGGGCGCGGGACGAGCAGTACTTC.

V is TRBV7-4 and J is TRBJ2-7, with D possibly matching TRBD2 (5 bases). Trimming shortened V by 5 bases and J by 7 bases, and 15 bases separated the two germline ends. The CDR3 consists of 13 residues. Per germline, CDR1 SGHVT and CDR2 SQSDAQ. CDR3 bases: TGTGCCAGCAGCGTAGGGAGCAGGTTGGAGCAGTACTTC. This encodes CASSVGSRLEQYF.

V and J are TRBV23-1 and TRBJ1-2; D remains ambiguous. TRBV23-1 is classed as an ORF, of uncertain function. There are 16 residues in the CDR3. The ends were cut back, 0 bases at V and 2 bases at J, with 13 bases in the middle. The CDR3 reads CASSQSDETVNYGYTF. The CDR3 DNA reads as TGCGCCAGCAGTCAATCCGATGAAACCGTGAACTATGGCTACACCTTC.

This sequence joins TRBV6-5 and TRBJ2-2; 14 positions agree with TRBD2. There are 16 residues in the CDR3. J was trimmed by 4 bases and V by 4 bases; bases with no gene match: 2. Germline assignment: CDR1 MNHEY and CDR2 SVGAGI. As DNA, the CDR3 is TGTGCCAGCAGTTCGGGACTAGCGGGAGTCACCGGGGAGCTGTTTTTT. Protein product: CASSSGLAGVTGELFF.

The chain couples TRBV7-3 to TRBJ1-1; the D gene is possibly TRBD1 (5 bases). This CDR3 spans 13 amino acids. Germline assignment: CDR1 SGHTA and CDR2 FQGTGA. Trimming left V 5 bases short and J 3 bases short, with 10 bases between. The CDR3 protein is CASSLLTDTEAFF. CDR3 bases: TGTGCCAGCAGCCTATTGACAGACACTGAAGCTTTCTTT.

J is TRBJ2-6 and V is TRBV7-9; D uncertain. Trimming removed 10 bases from V and 8 bases from J, with 3 bases in between. The CDR3 runs to 9 residues. Germline CDR1 SEHNR, CDR2 FQNEAQ (reference sequence). The CDR3 loop reads CATSNVLTF. CDR3 coding DNA: TGTGCCACCTCCAACGTCCTGACTTTC.

The chain uses TRBV9 and TRBJ1-2; D is unclear. V was pared by 4 bases and J by 4 bases, with 14 bases between. The germline gives CDR1 SGDLS, CDR2 YYNGEE. The CDR3 length is 14 residues. The chain's CDR3 is CASSPRTDTYGYTF. For the CDR3, the DNA is TGTGCCAGCAGCCCCAGGACGGATACCTATGGCTACACCTTC.

The CDR3 loop is CASSSPSRPPYGYTF. Written as DNA, the CDR3 is TGTGCCAGCAGTTCCCCGAGCAGGCCCCCCTATGGCTACACCTTC. This sequence joins TRBV27 and TRBJ1-2; D unclear. Trimming left V 4 bases short and J 4 bases short, with 16 bases between. This CDR3 region has 15 residues. Looked up from germline, CDR1 is MNHEY and CDR2 is SMNVEV (reference sequence).

The chain couples TRBV20-1 to TRBJ1-6, with 9 bases lining up with TRBD1. The CDR3 has 16 residues. V was clipped by 3 bases and J by 14 bases; unmatched bases: 17. Germline V lookup: CDR1 DFQATT, CDR2 SNEGSKA (reference sequence). CDR3 coding DNA: TGCAGTGCTAGGAGTTTGATGGGACAGGGTGTTTTATCCCTCCACTTT. It specifies CSARSLMGQGVLSLHF.